This is a list of T cell receptor beta chains from one sample in a study of blood T cell repertoires in COVID-19. Produced via immunoSEQ multiplex PCR; TCRdb's table is partial and in-frame only. The table shows more than 250,000 clones, with around 89% occurring only once. Sequencing input: peripheral blood. These receptors all come from a man between 18 and 29 years old who had recovered from COVID-19. The CDR3 runs from the conserved cysteine through the conserved F or W. Each record gives: clone size, J gene, D gene, V gene, CDR3 DNA, CDR3 protein. D genes are given only for firm matches. Expanded clones get a size class; other rows say once, few or many, or leave the size out.

- TRBJ2-3 TRBD2 TRBV9 TGTGCCAGCAGCGCCCACTCCGGGACTAGCGGGGGGGAAGGAGATACGCAGTATTTT CASSAHSGTSGGEGDTQYF
- TRBJ1-3 - TRBV6-1 TGTGCCAGCAGTGAAGCATTGTACAGGGATGGAAACACCATATATTTT CASSEALYRDGNTIYF
few TRBJ1-1 - TRBV12-3/TRBV12-4 TGTGCCAGCAGTCCCCAACGAGGCACTGAAGCTTTCTTT CASSPQRGTEAFF
few TRBJ2-7 TRBD1 TRBV6-5 TGTGCCAGCAGCGCCCGGACAGGAGAGCAGTACTTC CASSARTGEQYF
- TRBJ2-7 - TRBV25-1 TGTGCCAGCGCAAGGGGCGATACCTACGAGCAGTACTTC CASARGDTYEQYF
- TRBJ2-3 - TRBV7-2 TGTGCCAGCAGCTTAATGAGGCGGGGTGGGCTCACAGATACGCAGTATTTT CASSLMRRGGLTDTQYF
- TRBJ1-4 TRBD1 TRBV3-1/TRBV3-2 TGTGCCAGCAGCCAAGACCAGGGGGCAGGTGAAAAACTGTTTTTT CASSQDQGAGEKLFF
- TRBJ1-1 - TRBV19 TGTGCCAGTAGTTCGCAGGGGAAGACTGAAGCTTTCTTT CASSSQGKTEAFF
- TRBJ2-7 - TRBV5-4 TGTGCCAGCAGCCGCAACAAATACGAGCAGTACTTC CASSRNKYEQYF
- TRBJ1-2 - TRBV6-1 TGTGCCAGCAGTGAATTTGGCTTAAACTATGGCTACACCTTC CASSEFGLNYGYTF
once TRBJ2-5 - TRBV27 TGTGCCAGCAGCAATAGGGCAGGGGAGACCCAGTACTTC CASSNRAGETQYF
- TRBJ1-1 - TRBV19 TGTGCCAGTAGCACTGAGGGGGACACTGAAGCTTTCTTT CASSTEGDTEAFF
once TRBJ2-3 - TRBV6-5 TGTGCCAGCAAGCCAGGAGGGGTTGATACGCAGTATTTT CASKPGGVDTQYF
- TRBJ1-2 - TRBV10-1 TGCGCCAGCAGTGATGGGCACTCGAACTATGGCTACACCTTC CASSDGHSNYGYTF
- TRBJ2-5 TRBD1 TRBV7-6 TGTGCCAGCAGCTTGGATCCCGACAGGGGAAAGACCCAGTACTTC CASSLDPDRGKTQYF
- TRBJ2-7 - TRBV13 TGTGCCAGCAGCTTAAGCCAGGTTATCTACGAGCAGTACTTC CASSLSQVIYEQYF
few TRBJ2-7 - TRBV11-1 TGTGCCAGCAGCTTAGCTAGCGAGCAGTACTTC CASSLASEQYF
once TRBJ2-2 TRBD2 TRBV20-1 TGCAGTGCCAGTATAGCGGGAGGGCCCTACACCGGGGAGCTGTTTTTT CSASIAGGPYTGELFF
few TRBJ2-3 - TRBV7-8 TGTGCCAGCAGCCCGAGAGAAGGACAGCGCACAGATACGCAGTATTTT CASSPREGQRTDTQYF
- TRBJ1-3 - TRBV9 TGTGCCAGCAGCTCTGAGGCCTCTGGAAACACCATATATTTT CASSSEASGNTIYF
- TRBJ2-2 - TRBV11-2 TGTGCCAGCAGCTTAGTCGCACAGGGACCATACGGGGAGCTGTTTTTT CASSLVAQGPYGELFF
once TRBJ2-7 TRBD2 TRBV9 TGTGCCAGCAGCGTAGCGGAAACTAGCGGGTCCCGTGGGTACGAGCAGTACTTC CASSVAETSGSRGYEQYF
- TRBJ2-2 TRBD2 TRBV6-2/TRBV6-3 TGTGCCAGCAGTTACACTAGCGGGGGCACCGAGGCCCGAACGAACACCGGGGAGCTGTTTTTT CASSYTSGGTEARTNTGELFF
- TRBJ1-2 - TRBV10-3 TGTGCCACAAGACGAGAGAAAGCGGAAGATGGCTACACCTTC CATRREKAEDGYTF
- TRBJ2-7 - TRBV27 TGTGCCAGCAGTTTATACCCCCCTCTGGCGGAACTCTACGAGCAGTACTTC CASSLYPPLAELYEQYF
- TRBJ2-7 TRBD1 TRBV9 TGTGCCAGCAGCGTATTCCCCGGGACAGGGGCTCTCGAGCAGTACTTC CASSVFPGTGALEQYF
- TRBJ1-1 - TRBV3-1/TRBV3-2 TGTGCCAGCAGCCAAGTGGGGGGCACTGAAGCTTTCTTT CASSQVGGTEAFF
once TRBJ2-7 TRBD2 TRBV6-2/TRBV6-3 TGTGCCAGCAGTTACTCCGGGACTACCTACGAGCAGTACTTC CASSYSGTTYEQYF
- TRBJ1-5 - TRBV30 TGTGCCTGGAGTGTAAAAGTAGTGGAGGGCGCGCATCAGCCCCAGCATTTT CAWSVKVVEGAHQPQHF
- TRBJ1-3 TRBD1 TRBV19 TGTGCCAGTAGTAGACAGGGGACTGGAAACACCATATATTTT CASSRQGTGNTIYF
- TRBJ1-2 TRBD1 TRBV9 TGTGCCAGCAGCGGAGATCCCCAGGGGGCAGGTGGCTACACCTTC CASSGDPQGAGGYTF
- TRBJ2-5 TRBD2 TRBV6-5 TGTGCCAGCAGTCGACTAGCGGGGGATCAAGAGACCCAGTACTTC CASSRLAGDQETQYF
- TRBJ2-2 - TRBV2 TGTGCCAGTACCGAAGCCCAGGGCAGGGTCCTTTCCGGGGAGCTGTTTTTT CASTEAQGRVLSGELFF
- TRBJ1-4 TRBD1 TRBV4-2 TGTGCCAGCAGCCAAGGCGTTGGAGGGGGCCTGGGAACTAATGAAAAACTGTTTTTT CASSQGVGGGLGTNEKLFF
- TRBJ2-3 - TRBV27 TGTGCCAGCAGTGCCTTTTGGGGGGATCTAGTCACAGATACGCAGTATTTT CASSAFWGDLVTDTQYF
- TRBJ1-4 TRBD1 TRBV3-1/TRBV3-2 TGTGCCAGCAGCTATACAGCCCAGGGGGGCGAAAAACTGTTTTTT CASSYTAQGGEKLFF
- TRBJ2-1 - TRBV27 TGTGCCAGCAGTTTATCCGGTAATGAGCAGTTCTTC CASSLSGNEQFF
- TRBJ1-2 - TRBV4-2 TGTGCCAGCAGCCAAGACCTCAAAGGGGCTAATGGCTACACCTTC CASSQDLKGANGYTF
- TRBJ2-3 TRBD2 TRBV27 TGTGCCAGCAGTTTTGATGGGACTAGCGGAACTAGCACAGATACGCAGTATTTT CASSFDGTSGTSTDTQYF
- TRBJ2-3 TRBD2 TRBV18 TGTGCCAGCTCACCACCCGTAGGGGAAAGCGGGGGAACAGATACGCAGTATTTT CASSPPVGESGGTDTQYF
- TRBJ1-6 TRBD1 TRBV19 TGTGCCAGTAGTATGGGACAGGGGGCCAATTCACCCCTCCACTTT CASSMGQGANSPLHF
once TRBJ1-2 TRBD1 TRBV5-1 TGCGCCAGCAGCTTGGGGGGACAGGGAATCTTCCTGAACTATGGCTACACCTTC CASSLGGQGIFLNYGYTF
- TRBJ2-7 - TRBV18 TGTGCCAGCTCACCACCGGCAGGGGCCTTATACGAGCAGTACTTC CASSPPAGALYEQYF